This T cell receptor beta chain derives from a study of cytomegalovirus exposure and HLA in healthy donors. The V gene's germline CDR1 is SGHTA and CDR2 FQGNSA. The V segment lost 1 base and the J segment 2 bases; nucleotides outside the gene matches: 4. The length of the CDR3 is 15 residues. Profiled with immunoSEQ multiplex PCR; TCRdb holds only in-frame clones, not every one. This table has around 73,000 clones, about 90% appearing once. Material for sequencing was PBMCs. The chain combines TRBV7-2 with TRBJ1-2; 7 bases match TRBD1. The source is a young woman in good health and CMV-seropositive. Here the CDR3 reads CASSLVAGGNYGYTF. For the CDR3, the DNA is TGTGCCAGCAGCTTAGTGGCAGGGGGGAACTATGGCTACACCTTC.